This TCR beta chain comes out of a study of T-cell reconstitution after alpha-beta-depleted transplantation in children. Study-wide points: Surviving recipient cells, namely T cells and thymic progenitors, were the source of high day-60 TCRbeta diversity in some patients. As was reported, about two months after transplant, alpha-beta T cells came from several hundred expanded graft clones. One year after transplant, T-cell counts and diversity came mostly from newly produced T cells.

About this clonotype: Its antigen is unidentified.

It was with unique molecular identifiers that the TCRbeta library was prepared. Using its own MiXCR run on the PCR reads, TCRdb lists one record per CDR3 protein. The top ten clones hold less than 30% of a sample with around 420,000 distinct CDR3 sequences, roughly 15% of them seen once. The ends lost 0 bases at V and 0 bases at J; junction bases unmatched: 8. The germline V gene has CDR1 MGHRA and CDR2 YSYEKL. CDR3 length: 20 residues. The chain is built from TRBV4-1 and TRBJ2-1; 13 bases map to TRBD2. The TCR originated in a boy in the first two years of life who had a stem cell transplant for Wiskott-Aldrich syndrome, so the T cells may come from the graft donor. This sample comprised PBMCs, mostly from graft donor cells, obtained 360 days after TCRalphabeta/CD19-depleted stem cell transplant. In nucleotides, the CDR3 is TGCGCCAGCAGCCAAGAAGGGAGACTAGCGGGGGGCAGCTCCTACAATGAGCAGTTCTTC. It specifies CASSQEGRLAGGSSYNEQFF.